Listed here is a single T cell receptor beta chain. This table comes from immunoSEQ multiplex PCR, and its TCRdb copy is limited to in-frame clones, with some not included. Of about 180,000 clones in the sample, roughly nine tenths were seen once. This CDR3 is 13 amino acids long. The ends were cut back, 6 bases at V and 0 bases at J, with 9 bases in the middle. Looked up from germline, CDR1 is WSHSY and CDR2 is SAAADI. The sample originates from a study of blood T cell repertoires in COVID-19. Study in general: Italy, Spain and the United States were the sources of the convalescent and acute COVID-19 samples. PBMCs, B-cell-depleted T cells, or T cells provided the cDNA or gDNA that made up the material.

Specimen: peripheral blood. The clonotype originates from a man between 65 and 79 years old with active or convalescent COVID-19. The chain couples TRBV10-2 to TRBJ2-7, with D possibly being TRBD1 (6 bases). This chain's CDR3 is CASSRDTSYEQYF. CDR3 DNA sequence: TGCGCCAGCAGCAGGGACACCTCCTACGAGCAGTACTTC.